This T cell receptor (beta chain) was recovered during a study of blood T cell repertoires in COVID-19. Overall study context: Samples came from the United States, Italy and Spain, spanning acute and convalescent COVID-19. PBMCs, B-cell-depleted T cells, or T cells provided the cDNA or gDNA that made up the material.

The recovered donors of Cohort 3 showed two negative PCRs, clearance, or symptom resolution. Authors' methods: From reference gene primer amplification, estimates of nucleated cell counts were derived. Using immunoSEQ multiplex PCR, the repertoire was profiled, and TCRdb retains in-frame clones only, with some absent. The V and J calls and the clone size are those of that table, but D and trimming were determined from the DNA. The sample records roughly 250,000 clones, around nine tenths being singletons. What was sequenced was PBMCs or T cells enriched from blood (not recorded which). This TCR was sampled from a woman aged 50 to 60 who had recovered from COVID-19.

CDR3 region: CASSLYPGGTNTGELFF. The CDR3 DNA reads as TGTGCCAGCAGCTTGTATCCGGGAGGCACCAACACCGGGGAGCTGTTTTTT. This chain uses TRBV5-4 with TRBJ2-2; TRBD2 matches 7 bases. Trimming at V came to 1 base and at J to 2 bases, leaving 8 bases not matched to a gene. The CDR3 is 17 residues long. Germline CDR1 is SGHNT and CDR2 is YYREEE (reference sequence). The whole variable domain, remainder taken from reference TRBV5-4 and TRBJ2-2, is ETGVTQSPTHLIKTRGQQVTLRCSSQSGHNTVSWYQQALGQGPQFIFQYYREEENGRGNFPPRFSGLQFPNYSSELNVNALELDDSALYLCASSLYPGGTNTGELFFGEGSRLTVL.